The present TCR beta chain was sequenced within a study of T cell repertoires in cytomegalovirus infection. TCRdb passed the reads through MiXCR, listing each CDR3 protein once. The data contain approximately 490,000 distinct CDR3 sequences, approximately 11% of them seen just once; the ten biggest clones take up roughly a tenth. This clonotype was counted ten times or more. V was pared by 6 bases and J by 0 bases, with 7 bases of the junction left unmatched. CDR3 length: 17 amino acids. The V and J genes are TRBV12-3 or TRBV12-4 and TRBJ2-6, with 8 bases lining up with TRBD1. The TCR sequence derives from a human donor in good health (CMV status not recorded). Some clones in this sample may be carry-over from other donors' samples. The sequencing sample was made of PBMCs. The CDR3 sequence is CASRRDRTHSGANVLTF. CDR3 coding DNA: TGTGCCAGCAGGCGGGACAGGACGCACTCTGGGGCCAACGTCCTGACTTTC.